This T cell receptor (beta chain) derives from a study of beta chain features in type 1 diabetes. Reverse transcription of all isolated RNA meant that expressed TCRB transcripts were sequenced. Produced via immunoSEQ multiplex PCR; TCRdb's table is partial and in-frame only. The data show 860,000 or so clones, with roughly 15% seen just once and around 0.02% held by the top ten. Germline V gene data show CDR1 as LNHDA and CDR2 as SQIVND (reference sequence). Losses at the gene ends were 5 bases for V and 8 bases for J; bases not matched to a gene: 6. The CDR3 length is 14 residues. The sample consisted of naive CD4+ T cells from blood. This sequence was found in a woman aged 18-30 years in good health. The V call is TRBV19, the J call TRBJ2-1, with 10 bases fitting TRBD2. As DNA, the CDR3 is TGTGCCAGTAGTTCACTAGCGGGAAAGGATGAGCAGTTCTTC. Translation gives CASSSLAGKDEQFF.